These 2 T cell receptor beta chains were sequenced from one sample in a study of cytomegalovirus exposure and HLA in healthy donors. A multiplex PCR was run with 60 Vbeta primers and 13 Jbeta primers. Method: immunoSEQ multiplex PCR; TCRdb's copy keeps in-frame clones and lacks some. The sample contains some 110,000 clones, over 60% of which appear only once. Sequenced material: PBMCs. These receptors all stem from a man aged 25 to 40 in good health and CMV-seropositive.

The genes are TRBV4-3 and TRBJ2-7, with TRBD2 matching 8 bases. Germline V gene data show CDR1 as LGHNA and CDR2 as YSLEER. The CDR3 totals 15 residues. V gave up 4 bases and J gave up 2 bases; unmatched junction bases: 7. CDR3 bases: TGCGCCAGCAGCCCGGAGCGGGGGCTAGCCTACGAGCAGTACTTC. Translating it yields CASSPERGLAYEQYF.

The J gene is TRBJ1-6, the V gene TRBV14; D is unclear. The CDR3 extends over 15 amino acids. In germline, CDR1 is SGHDN, CDR2 FVKESK. The V end was cut by 4 bases, the J end by 0 bases, with 7 bases between. This chain's CDR3 is CASSPERSYNSPLHF. The DNA of the CDR3 is TGTGCCAGCAGCCCCGAGCGCTCCTATAATTCACCCCTCCACTTT.